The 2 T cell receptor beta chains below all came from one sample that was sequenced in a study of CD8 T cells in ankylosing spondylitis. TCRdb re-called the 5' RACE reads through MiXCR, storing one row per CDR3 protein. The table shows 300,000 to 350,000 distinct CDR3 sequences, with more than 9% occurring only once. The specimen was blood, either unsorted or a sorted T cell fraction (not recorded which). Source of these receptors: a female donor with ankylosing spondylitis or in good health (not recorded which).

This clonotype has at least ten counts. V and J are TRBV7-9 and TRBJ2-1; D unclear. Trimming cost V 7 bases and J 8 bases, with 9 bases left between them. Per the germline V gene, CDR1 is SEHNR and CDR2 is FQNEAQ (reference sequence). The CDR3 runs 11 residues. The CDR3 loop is CASTPLYEQFF. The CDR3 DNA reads TGTGCCAGCACCCCCCTTTATGAGCAGTTCTTC.

This CDR3 reads CASSFGDTSKGEKLFF. The CDR3 nucleotides are TGTGCCAGCAGCTTTGGTGACACCTCGAAGGGTGAAAAACTGTTTTTT. V and J are TRBV5-5 and TRBJ1-4; D unresolved. The V end was cut by 2 bases, the J end by 7 bases, with 18 bases between. From germline, CDR1 is SGHKS and CDR2 YYEKEE (reference sequence). This CDR3 contains 16 residues.